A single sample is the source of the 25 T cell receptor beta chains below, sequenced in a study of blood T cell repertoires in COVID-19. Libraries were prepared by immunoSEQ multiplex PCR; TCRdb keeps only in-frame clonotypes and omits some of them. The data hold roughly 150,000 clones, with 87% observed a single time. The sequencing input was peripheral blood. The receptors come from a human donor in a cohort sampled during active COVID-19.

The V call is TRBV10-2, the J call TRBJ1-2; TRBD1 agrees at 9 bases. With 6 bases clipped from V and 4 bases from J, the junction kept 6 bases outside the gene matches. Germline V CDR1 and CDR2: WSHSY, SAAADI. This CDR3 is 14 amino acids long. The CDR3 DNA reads TGCGCCAGCAGCCACGACAGGGGGGCCTATGGCTACACCTTC. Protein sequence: CASSHDRGAYGYTF.

The DNA of the CDR3 is TGCAGCGCAAAGGGGGGCAATCAGCCCCAGCATTTT. This gives the protein CSAKGGNQPQHF. The chain recombines TRBV29-1 with TRBJ1-5, with D maybe TRBD1 (6 bases). The CDR3 is 12 residues long. Trimming stripped 7 bases from V and 2 bases from J, with 9 bases between. CDR1 is SQVTM and CDR2 is ANQGSEA in the germline V gene.

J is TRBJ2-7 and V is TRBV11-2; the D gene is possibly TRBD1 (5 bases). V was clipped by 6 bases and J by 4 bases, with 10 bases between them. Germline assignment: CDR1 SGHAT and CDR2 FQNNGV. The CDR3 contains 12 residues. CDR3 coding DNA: TGTGCCAGCAGTAGTCAGGGTTACGAGCAGTACTTC. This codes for CASSSQGYEQYF.

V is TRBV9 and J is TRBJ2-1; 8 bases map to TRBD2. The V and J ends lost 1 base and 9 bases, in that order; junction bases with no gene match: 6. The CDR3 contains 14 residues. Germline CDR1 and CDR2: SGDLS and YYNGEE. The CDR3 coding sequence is TGTGCCAGCAGCGTAAGTAGCGGGACGGGTGAGCAGTTCTTC. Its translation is CASSVSSGTGEQFF.

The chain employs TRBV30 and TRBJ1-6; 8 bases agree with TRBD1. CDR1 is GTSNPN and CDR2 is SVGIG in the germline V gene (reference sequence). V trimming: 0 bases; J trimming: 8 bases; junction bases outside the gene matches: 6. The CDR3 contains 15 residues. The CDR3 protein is CAWSVIRGPDSPLHF. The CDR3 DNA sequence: TGTGCCTGGAGTGTAATCAGGGGGCCAGATTCACCCCTCCACTTT.

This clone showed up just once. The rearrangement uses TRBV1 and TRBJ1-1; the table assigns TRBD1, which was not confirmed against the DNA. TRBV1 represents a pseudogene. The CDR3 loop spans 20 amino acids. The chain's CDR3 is CTSSQEEPTGAANMRTEAFF. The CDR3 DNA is TGCACCAGCAGCCAAGAAGAACCGACAGGGGCGGCGAATATGAGGACTGAAGCTTTCTTT.

The CDR3 coding sequence is TGTGCCAGCAGCTCCGGGACAGGGGCGACTAATGAAAAACTGTTTTTT. This gives the protein CASSSGTGATNEKLFF. V gene TRBV2 combines with J gene TRBJ1-4; 10 bases fit TRBD1. The trim removed 6 bases at V and 2 bases at J, leaving 6 bases unmatched. The length of the CDR3 is 16 residues. Germline V gives CDR1 SNHLY, CDR2 FYNNEI.

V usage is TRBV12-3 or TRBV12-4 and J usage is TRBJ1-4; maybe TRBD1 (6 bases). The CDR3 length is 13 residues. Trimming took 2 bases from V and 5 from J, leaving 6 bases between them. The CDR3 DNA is TGTGCCAGCAGTTTAAGGGGGAATGAAAAACTGTTTTTT. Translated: CASSLRGNEKLFF.

CDR3 loop: CATSRGRRSDQETQYF. The CDR3 DNA sequence: TGTGCCACCAGCAGAGGCCGGAGGTCCGATCAAGAGACCCAGTACTTC. V and J are TRBV15 and TRBJ2-5, with a possible D match to TRBD2 (5 bases). V was cut by 1 base and J by 2 bases, with 14 bases left in between. This CDR3 has 16 residues. CDR1 is LNHNV and CDR2 is YYDKDF in the germline V gene (reference sequence).

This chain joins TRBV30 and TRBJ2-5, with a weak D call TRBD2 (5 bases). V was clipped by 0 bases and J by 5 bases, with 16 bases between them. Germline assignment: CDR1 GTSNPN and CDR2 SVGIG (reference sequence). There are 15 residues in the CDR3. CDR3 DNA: TGTGCCTGGAGTGTACTTGGATATGAGGGCGAGACCCAGTACTTC. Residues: CAWSVLGYEGETQYF.

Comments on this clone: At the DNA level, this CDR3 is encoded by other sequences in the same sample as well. Here the CDR3 DNA reads TGTGCCAGCAGCCCGGGGGGTCCTGGAAACACCATATATTTT. This sequence encodes CASSPGGPGNTIYF. The chain uses TRBV28 and TRBJ1-3, with D tentatively TRBD1 (5 bases). Germline lookup yields CDR1 MDHEN and CDR2 SYDVKM. Trimming left V 6 bases short and J 2 bases short, with 11 bases between. The CDR3 contains 14 residues.

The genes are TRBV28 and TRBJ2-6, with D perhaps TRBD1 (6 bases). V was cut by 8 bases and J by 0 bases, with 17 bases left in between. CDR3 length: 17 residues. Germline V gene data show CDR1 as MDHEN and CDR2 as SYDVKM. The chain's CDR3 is CASGQQGSRSGANVLTF. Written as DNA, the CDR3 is TGTGCCAGCGGTCAACAGGGTTCCCGCTCTGGGGCCAACGTCCTGACTTTC.

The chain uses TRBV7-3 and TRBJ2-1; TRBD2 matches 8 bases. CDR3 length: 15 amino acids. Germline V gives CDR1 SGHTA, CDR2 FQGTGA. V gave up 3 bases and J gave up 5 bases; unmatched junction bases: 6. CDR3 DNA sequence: TGTGCCAGCAGCTTTGGACTAGCCCCCAACAATGAGCAGTTCTTC. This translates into CASSFGLAPNNEQFF.

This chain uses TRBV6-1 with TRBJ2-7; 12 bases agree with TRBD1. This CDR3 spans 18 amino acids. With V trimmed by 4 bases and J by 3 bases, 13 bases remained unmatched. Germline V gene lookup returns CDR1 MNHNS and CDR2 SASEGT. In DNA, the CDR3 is TGTGCCAGCAGTGGGGGCGGGGGCCGGGACAGGGGGCTCTACGAGCAGTACTTC. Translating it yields CASSGGGGRDRGLYEQYF.

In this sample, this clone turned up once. CDR3 sequence: CASSSTRDRGRRLFF. The CDR3 nucleotides read TGTGCCAGCAGTAGTACCCGGGACAGGGGGCGACGCCTGTTTTTT. V and J are TRBV28 and TRBJ1-4; 12 bases line up with TRBD1. V lost 5 bases to trimming and J lost 14 bases; unmatched junction nucleotides: 12. The CDR3 covers 15 residues. The germline CDR1 and CDR2 sequences are MDHEN and SYDVKM.

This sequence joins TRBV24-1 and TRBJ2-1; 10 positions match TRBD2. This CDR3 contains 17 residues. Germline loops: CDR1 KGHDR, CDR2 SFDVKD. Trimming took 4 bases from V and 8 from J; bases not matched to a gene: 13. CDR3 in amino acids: CATSDPSPSGSFHEQFF. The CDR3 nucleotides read TGTGCCACCAGTGACCCCAGTCCTAGCGGGAGTTTCCATGAGCAGTTCTTC.

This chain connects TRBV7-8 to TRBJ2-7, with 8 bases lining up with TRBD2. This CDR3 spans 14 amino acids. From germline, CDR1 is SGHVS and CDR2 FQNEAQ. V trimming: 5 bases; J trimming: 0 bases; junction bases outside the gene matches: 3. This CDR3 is CASSIGTSSYEQYF. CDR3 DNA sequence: TGTGCCAGCAGCATCGGGACTAGCTCCTACGAGCAGTACTTC.

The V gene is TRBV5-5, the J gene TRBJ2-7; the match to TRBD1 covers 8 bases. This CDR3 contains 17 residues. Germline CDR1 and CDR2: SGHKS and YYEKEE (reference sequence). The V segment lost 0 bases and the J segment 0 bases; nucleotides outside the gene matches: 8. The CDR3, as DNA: TGTGCCAGCAGCTTGGAGGGAAGGGACAGGTTCTCCTACGAGCAGTACTTC. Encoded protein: CASSLEGRDRFSYEQYF.

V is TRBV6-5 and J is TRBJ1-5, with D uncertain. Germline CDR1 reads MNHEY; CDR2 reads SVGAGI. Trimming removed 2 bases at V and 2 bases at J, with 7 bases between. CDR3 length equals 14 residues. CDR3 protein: CASSYVQGNQPQHF. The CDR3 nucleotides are TGTGCCAGCAGTTACGTGCAGGGCAATCAGCCCCAGCATTTT.

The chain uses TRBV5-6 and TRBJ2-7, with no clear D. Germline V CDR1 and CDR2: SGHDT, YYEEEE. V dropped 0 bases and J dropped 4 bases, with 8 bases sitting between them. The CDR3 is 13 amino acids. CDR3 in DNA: TGTGCCAGCAGCTTGGGAGGAGAATACGAGCAGTACTTC. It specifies CASSLGGEYEQYF.

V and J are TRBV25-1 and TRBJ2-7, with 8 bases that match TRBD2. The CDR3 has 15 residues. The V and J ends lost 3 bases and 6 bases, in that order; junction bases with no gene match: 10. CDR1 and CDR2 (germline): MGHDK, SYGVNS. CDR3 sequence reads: CASSDPAKRGSEQYF. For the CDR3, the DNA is TGTGCCAGCAGTGACCCGGCAAAGCGGGGGAGCGAGCAGTACTTC.

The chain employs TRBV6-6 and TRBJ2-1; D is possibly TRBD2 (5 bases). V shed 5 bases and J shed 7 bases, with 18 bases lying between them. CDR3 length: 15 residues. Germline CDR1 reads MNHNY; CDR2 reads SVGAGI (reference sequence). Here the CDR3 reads CASSQIWGELNEQFF. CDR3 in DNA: TGTGCCAGCAGTCAAATTTGGGGAGAATTGAATGAGCAGTTCTTC.

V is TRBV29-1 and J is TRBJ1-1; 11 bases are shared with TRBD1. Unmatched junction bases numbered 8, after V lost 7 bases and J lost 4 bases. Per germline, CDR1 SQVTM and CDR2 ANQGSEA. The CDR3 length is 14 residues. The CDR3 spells CSGTLGTGGTEAFF. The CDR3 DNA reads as TGCAGCGGCACGCTTGGGACAGGGGGCACTGAAGCTTTCTTT. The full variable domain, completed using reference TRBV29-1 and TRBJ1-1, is SAVISQKPSRDICQRGTSLTIQCQVDSQVTMMFWYRQQPGQSLTLIATANQGSEATYESGFVIDKFPISRPNLTFSTLTVSNMSPEDSSIYLCSGTLGTGGTEAFFGQGTRLTVV.

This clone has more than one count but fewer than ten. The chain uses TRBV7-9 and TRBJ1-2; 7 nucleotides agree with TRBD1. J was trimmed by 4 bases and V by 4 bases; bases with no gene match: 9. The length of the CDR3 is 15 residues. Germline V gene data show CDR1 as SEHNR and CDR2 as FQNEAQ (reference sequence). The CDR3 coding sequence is TGTGCCAGCAGCTCATCGGACAGGCCGGCCTATGGCTACACCTTC. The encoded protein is CASSSSDRPAYGYTF.

CDR3 nucleotides: TGTGCCAGCAGCCTTACAGGGGATATTCAAGAGACCCAGTACTTC. Its translation is CASSLTGDIQETQYF. The chain combines TRBV9 with TRBJ2-5; TRBD1 matches at 7 bases. Germline CDR1 and CDR2: SGDLS and YYNGEE. The CDR3 runs 15 residues. V was pared by 4 bases and J by 2 bases, with 8 bases of the junction left unmatched.